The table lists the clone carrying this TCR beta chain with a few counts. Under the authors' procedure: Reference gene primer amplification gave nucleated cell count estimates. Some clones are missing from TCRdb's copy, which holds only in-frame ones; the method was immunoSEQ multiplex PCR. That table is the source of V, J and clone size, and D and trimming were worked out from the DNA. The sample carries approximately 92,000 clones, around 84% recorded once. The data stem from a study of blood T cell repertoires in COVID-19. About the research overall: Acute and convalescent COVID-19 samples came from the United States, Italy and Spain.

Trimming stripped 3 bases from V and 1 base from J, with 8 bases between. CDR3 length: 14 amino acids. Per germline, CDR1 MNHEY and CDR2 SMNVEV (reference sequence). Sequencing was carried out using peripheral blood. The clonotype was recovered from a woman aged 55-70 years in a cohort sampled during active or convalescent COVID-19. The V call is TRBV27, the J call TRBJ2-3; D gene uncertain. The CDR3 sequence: CASSFELGTDTQYF. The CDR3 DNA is TGTGCCAGCAGTTTCGAACTGGGCACAGATACGCAGTATTTT.